This TCR beta chain was documented in a study of T cell responses to AZD1222 COVID-19 vaccine. Whole-study findings and limits: The study sampled repertoires only after the peak T cell response. CD4 TCRs associated with vaccination spanned spike, dominating at 160-218 and 743-854.

Of note for this clone: Its matching antigen is unknown.

Only in-frame clones appear in the TCRdb table, and some are missing; sequencing was by immunoSEQ multiplex PCR. This table has 25,000 or so clones, around 90% appearing once. This CDR3 is built from 16 residues. V was clipped by 1 base and J by 3 bases, with 14 bases between them. Germline lookup yields CDR1 SGHRS and CDR2 YFSETQ. Whether given at about 4 or about 12 weeks, second doses were pooled. This sequence originates from an adult who received the AZD1222 COVID-19 vaccine. The J gene is TRBJ2-1, the V gene TRBV5-1; no clear D gene. The sample consisted of peripheral blood, taken 28 days after the second AZD1222 dose. The CDR3 reads CASSLTTPSYYNEQFF. The DNA of the CDR3 is TGCGCCAGCAGCTTGACGACACCGTCCTACTACAATGAGCAGTTCTTC.